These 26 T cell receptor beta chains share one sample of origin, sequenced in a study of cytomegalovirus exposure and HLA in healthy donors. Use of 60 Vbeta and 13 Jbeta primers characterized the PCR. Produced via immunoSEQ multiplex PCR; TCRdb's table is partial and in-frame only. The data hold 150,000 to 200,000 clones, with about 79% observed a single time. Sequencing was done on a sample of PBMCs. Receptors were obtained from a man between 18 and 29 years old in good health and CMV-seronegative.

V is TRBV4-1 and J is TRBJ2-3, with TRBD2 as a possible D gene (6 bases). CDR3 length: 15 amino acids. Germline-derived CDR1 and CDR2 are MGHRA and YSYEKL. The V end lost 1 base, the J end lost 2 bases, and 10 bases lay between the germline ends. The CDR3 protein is CASSQGAGFTDTQYF. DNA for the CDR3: TGCGCCAGCAGCCAAGGGGCGGGATTCACAGATACGCAGTATTTT.

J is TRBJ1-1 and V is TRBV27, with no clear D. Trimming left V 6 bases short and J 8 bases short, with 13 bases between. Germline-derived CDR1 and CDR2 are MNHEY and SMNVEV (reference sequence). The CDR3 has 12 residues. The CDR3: CASRNGVLEAFF. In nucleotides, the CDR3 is TGTGCCAGCAGGAACGGGGTTCTGGAAGCTTTCTTT.

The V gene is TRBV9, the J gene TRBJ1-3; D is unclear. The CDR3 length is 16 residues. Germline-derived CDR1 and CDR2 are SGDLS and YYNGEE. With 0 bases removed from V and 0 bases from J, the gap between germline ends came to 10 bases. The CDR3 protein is CASSVGWRASGNTIYF. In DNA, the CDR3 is TGTGCCAGCAGCGTAGGGTGGAGGGCCTCTGGAAACACCATATATTTT.

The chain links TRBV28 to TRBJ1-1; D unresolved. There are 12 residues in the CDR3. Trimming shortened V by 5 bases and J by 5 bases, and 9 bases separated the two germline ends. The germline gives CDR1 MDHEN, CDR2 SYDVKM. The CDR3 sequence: CASSQGRTEAFF. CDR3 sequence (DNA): TGTGCCAGCAGTCAAGGGAGGACTGAAGCTTTCTTT.

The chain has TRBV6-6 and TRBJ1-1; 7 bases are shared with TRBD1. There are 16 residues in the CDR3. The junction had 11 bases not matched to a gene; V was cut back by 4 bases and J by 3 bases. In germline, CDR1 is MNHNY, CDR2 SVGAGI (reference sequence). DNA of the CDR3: TGTGCCAGCAGTTCGCTCAGACTCCAGGGGGACACTGAAGCTTTCTTT. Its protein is CASSSLRLQGDTEAFF.

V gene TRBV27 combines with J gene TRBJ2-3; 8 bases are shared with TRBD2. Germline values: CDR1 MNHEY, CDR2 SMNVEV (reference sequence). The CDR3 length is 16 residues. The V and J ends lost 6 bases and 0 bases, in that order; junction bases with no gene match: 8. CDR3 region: CASSHPGGVSTDTQYF. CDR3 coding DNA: TGTGCCAGCAGCCACCCGGGGGGGGTTAGCACAGATACGCAGTATTTT.

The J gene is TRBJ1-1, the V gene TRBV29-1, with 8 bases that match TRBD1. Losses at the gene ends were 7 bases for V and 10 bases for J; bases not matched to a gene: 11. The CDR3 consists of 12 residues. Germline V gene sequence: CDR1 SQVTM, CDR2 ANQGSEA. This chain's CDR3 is CSATGARESAFF. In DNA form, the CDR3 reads TGCAGCGCGACAGGGGCCAGGGAGTCAGCTTTCTTT.

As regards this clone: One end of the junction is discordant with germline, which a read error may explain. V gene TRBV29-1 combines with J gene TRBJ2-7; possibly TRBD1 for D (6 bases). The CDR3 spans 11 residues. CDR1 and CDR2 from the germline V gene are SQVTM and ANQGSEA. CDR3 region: CSVEDRQGIAF. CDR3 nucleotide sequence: TGCAGCGTTGAAGATCGGCAGGGGATAGCCTTC.

The CDR3 DNA reads as TGTGCCAGTAGTATACATTCGAACGGAGAGACCCAGTACTTC. This encodes CASSIHSNGETQYF. The chain couples TRBV19 to TRBJ2-5, with D unclear. The ends were cut back, 2 bases at V and 4 bases at J, with 11 bases in the middle. The CDR3 runs to 14 residues. Germline V CDR1 and CDR2: LNHDA, SQIVND (reference sequence).

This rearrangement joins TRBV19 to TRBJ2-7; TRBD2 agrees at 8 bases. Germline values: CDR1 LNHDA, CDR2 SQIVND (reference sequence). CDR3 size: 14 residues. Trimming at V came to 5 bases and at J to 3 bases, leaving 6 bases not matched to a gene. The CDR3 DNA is TGTGCCAGTAGTCGGAGCGGGGGAAACTACGAGCAGTACTTC. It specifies CASSRSGGNYEQYF. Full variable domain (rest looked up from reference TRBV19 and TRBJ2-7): DGGITQSPKYLFRKEGQNVTLSCEQNLNHDAMYWYRQDPGQGLRLIYYSQIVNDFQKGDIAEGYSVSREKKESFPLTVTSAQKNPTAFYLCASSRSGGNYEQYFGPGTRLTVT.

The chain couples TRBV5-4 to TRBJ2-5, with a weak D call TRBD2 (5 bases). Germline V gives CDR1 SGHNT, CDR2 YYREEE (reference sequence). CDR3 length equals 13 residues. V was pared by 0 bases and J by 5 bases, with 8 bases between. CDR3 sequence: CASSLALAETQYF. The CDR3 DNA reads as TGTGCCAGCAGCTTGGCGTTAGCGGAGACCCAGTACTTC.

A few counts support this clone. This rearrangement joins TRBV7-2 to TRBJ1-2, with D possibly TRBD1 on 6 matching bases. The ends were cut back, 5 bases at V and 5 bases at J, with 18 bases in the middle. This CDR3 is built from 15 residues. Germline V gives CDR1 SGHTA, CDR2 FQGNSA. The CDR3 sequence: CASSALGQGIYGYTF. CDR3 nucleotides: TGTGCCAGCAGCGCCCTGGGGCAGGGGATATATGGCTACACCTTC.

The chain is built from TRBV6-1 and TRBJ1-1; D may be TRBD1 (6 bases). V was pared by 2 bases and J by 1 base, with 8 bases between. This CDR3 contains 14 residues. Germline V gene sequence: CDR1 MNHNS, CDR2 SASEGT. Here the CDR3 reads CASSELRGNTEAFF. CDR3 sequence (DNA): TGTGCCAGCAGTGAACTCAGGGGGAACACTGAAGCTTTCTTT.

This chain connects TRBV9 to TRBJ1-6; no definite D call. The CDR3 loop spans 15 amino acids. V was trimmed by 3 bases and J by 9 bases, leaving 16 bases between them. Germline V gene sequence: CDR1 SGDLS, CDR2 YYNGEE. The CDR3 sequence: CASSAGVSSGSPLHF. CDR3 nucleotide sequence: TGTGCCAGCAGCGCCGGGGTGAGTTCGGGTTCACCCCTCCACTTT.

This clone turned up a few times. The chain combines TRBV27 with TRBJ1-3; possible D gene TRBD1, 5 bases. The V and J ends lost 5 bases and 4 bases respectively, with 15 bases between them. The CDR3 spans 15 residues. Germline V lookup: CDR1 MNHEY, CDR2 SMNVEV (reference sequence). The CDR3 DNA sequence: TGTGCCAGCAGTCTGGACATAATAAGGGGAAACACCATATATTTT. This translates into CASSLDIIRGNTIYF.

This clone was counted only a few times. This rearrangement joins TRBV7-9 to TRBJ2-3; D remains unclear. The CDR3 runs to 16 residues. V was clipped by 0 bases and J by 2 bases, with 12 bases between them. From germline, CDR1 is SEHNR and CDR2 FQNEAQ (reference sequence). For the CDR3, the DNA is TGTGCCAGCAGCTTAGCGCTGCCACTTAACACAGATACGCAGTATTTT. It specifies CASSLALPLNTDTQYF.

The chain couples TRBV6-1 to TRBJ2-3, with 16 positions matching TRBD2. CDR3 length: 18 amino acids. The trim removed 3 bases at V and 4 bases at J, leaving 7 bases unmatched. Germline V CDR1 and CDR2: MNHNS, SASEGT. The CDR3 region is CASSDPGTSGGAADTQYF. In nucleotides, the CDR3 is TGTGCCAGCAGTGACCCCGGGACTAGCGGGGGGGCCGCAGATACGCAGTATTTT.

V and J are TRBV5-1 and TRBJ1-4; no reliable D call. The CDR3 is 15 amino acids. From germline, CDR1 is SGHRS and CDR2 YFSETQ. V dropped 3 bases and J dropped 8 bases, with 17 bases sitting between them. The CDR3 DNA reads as TGCGCCAGCAGCTCCGGAAAGTCGGCGGAGGAAAAACTGTTTTTT. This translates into CASSSGKSAEEKLFF.

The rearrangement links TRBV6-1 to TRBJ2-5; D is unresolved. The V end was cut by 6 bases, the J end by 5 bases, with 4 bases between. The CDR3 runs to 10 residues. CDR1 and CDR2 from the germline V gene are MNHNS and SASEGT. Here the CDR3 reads CASREETQYF. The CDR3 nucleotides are TGTGCCAGCAGGGAGGAGACCCAGTACTTC.

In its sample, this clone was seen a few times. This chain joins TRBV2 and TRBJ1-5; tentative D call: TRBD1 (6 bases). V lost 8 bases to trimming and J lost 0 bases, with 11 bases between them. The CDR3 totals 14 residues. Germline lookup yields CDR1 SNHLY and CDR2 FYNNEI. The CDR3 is CASGRQDSNQPQHF. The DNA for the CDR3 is TGTGCCAGCGGGAGACAGGATAGCAATCAGCCCCAGCATTTT.

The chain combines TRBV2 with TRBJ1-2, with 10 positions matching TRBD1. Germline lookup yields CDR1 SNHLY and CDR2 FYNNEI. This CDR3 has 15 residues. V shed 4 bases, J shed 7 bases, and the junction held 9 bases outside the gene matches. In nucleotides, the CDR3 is TGTGCCAGCAGTGGACGACAGGGGGCGAAGGGTGGCTACACCTTC. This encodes CASSGRQGAKGGYTF. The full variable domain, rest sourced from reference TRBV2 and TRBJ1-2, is EPEVTQTPSHQVTQMGQEVILRCVPISNHLYFYWYRQILGQKVEFLVSFYNNEISEKSEIFDDQFSVERPDGSNFTLKIRSTKLEDSAMYFCASSGRQGAKGGYTFGSGTRLTVV.

CDR3 in DNA: TGTGCCAGCAGTTTAATATGGGCCCCTAGCACAGATACGCAGTATTTT. Amino acids: CASSLIWAPSTDTQYF. The rearrangement uses TRBV28 and TRBJ2-3; the D is unclear. Per germline, CDR1 MDHEN and CDR2 SYDVKM. CDR3 length: 16 residues. V was shortened by 2 bases and J by 0 bases, with 12 bases between the two germline ends.

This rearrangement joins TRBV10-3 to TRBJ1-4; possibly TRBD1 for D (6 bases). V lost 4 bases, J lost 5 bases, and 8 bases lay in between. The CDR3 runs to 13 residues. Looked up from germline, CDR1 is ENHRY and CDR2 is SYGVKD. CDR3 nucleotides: TGTGCCATCAGTGGAGGGGGAAATGAAAAACTGTTTTTT. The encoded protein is CAISGGGNEKLFF.

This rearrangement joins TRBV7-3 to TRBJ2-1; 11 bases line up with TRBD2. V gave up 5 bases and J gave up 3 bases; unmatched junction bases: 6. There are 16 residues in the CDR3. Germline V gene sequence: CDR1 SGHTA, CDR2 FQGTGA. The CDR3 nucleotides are TGTGCCAGCAGCCGTAGCGGGGGGGGAAACTACAATGAGCAGTTCTTC. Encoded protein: CASSRSGGGNYNEQFF.

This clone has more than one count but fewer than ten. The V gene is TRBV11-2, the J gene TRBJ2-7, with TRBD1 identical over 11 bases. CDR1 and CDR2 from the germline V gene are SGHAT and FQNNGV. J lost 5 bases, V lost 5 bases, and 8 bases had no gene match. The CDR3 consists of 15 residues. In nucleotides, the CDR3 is TGTGCCAGCAGCCGCGGGACAGGGGGTTCCAACGAGCAGTACTTC. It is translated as CASSRGTGGSNEQYF.

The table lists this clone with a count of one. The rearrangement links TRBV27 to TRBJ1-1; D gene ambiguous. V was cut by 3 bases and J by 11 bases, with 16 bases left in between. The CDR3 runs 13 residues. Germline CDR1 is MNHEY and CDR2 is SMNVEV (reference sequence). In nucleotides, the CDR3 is TGTGCCAGCAGTTTTGATGGGTGGGGAGCCGCTTTCTTT. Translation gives CASSFDGWGAAFF.